A selection of T cell receptor beta chains follows, all from one sample in a study of T cell responses to AZD1222 COVID-19 vaccine. Assay: immunoSEQ multiplex PCR; the TCRdb copy retains only in-frame clones and omits some. Of 120,000 or so clones detected, around 86% appear once; the ten largest clones hold approximately 1.2%. This specimen consisted of peripheral blood, obtained on day 0 of AZD1222 vaccination. The receptors come from an adult in good health. Both conserved end residues are part of each CDR3. Size tells how often a clone was seen (once, few, many) or the class of an expanded clone, and some rows leave it out.

V	length	size	J	CDR3
TRBV5-1	15	once	TRBJ2-2	CASSPDRAGTGELFF
TRBV28	13	once	TRBJ1-5	CASITQGAQPQHF
TRBV7-2	13	-	TRBJ2-7	CASSLGYRDEQYF
TRBV4-2	14	few	TRBJ2-7	CASSQGGDYEEQYF
TRBV28	15	-	TRBJ1-1	CASSPHGGGNTEAFF
TRBV6-5	15	-	TRBJ1-2	CASSYSTTGNYGYTF
TRBV14	13	-	TRBJ2-7	CASSQVTQGPPYF
TRBV12-3/TRBV12-4	13	few	TRBJ1-1	CASSFPPNTEAFF
TRBV19	15	-	TRBJ2-3	CASSISQGRTDTQYF
TRBV19	14	-	TRBJ1-5	CASSINPSNQPQHF
TRBV19	14	-	TRBJ2-1	CASSTGLGWNEQFF
TRBV6-1	15	-	TRBJ2-7	CASSEVGGGPYEQYF
TRBV4-3	17	-	TRBJ2-1	CASSPHRVSLVRCEQFF
TRBV6-6	13	-	TRBJ2-3	CATASGAIDTQYF
TRBV27	15	-	TRBJ2-7	CASSFVGTGGYEQYF
TRBV5-1	14	-	TRBJ2-1	CASSPPNRDNEQFF
TRBV24-1	17	-	TRBJ1-2	CATPYRDIGGPNYGYTF
TRBV5-1	14	-	TRBJ2-5	CASSPRGGSETQYF
TRBV12-3/TRBV12-4	12	few	TRBJ2-7	CASRSARGEQYF
TRBV12-5	12	-	TRBJ1-2	CASGLREYGYTF
TRBV9	16	-	TRBJ2-3	CASSVPVAGGEDTQYF
TRBV4-3	14	-	TRBJ1-2	CASSQDRDTYGYTF
TRBV7-2	15	-	TRBJ1-4	CASSLGGMVYEKLFF
TRBV7-8	14	once	TRBJ2-5	CASSLSRGGETQYF
TRBV6-2/TRBV6-3	15	-	TRBJ2-5	CASSYSWEWQETQYF
TRBV6-5	13	-	TRBJ2-7	CASSSDREYEQYF
TRBV21-1	15	-	TRBJ2-1	CASDEQGVSYNEQFF
TRBV7-8	17	-	TRBJ2-6	CASSPRGTATGANVLTF
TRBV7-9	16	-	TRBJ1-5	CASSSNIQGFNQPQHF
TRBV6-2/TRBV6-3	17	-	TRBJ1-5	CASSYRGTVYSNQPQHF
TRBV2	13	-	TRBJ2-1	CATPRGPSNEQFF
TRBV3-1/TRBV3-2	13	-	TRBJ2-2	CASSHSAVGELFF
TRBV7-2	15	-	TRBJ1-1	CASSWDRRLNTEAFF